A single sample is the source of the 23 T cell receptor beta chains below, sequenced in a study of blood T cells in healthy people across ages. Combining a sample-barcoded 5' primer with a J-beta primer mix, a second PCR ran for 7 to 11 cycles. From the 5' RACE reads, TCRdb called clonotypes with MiXCR, one entry per CDR3 protein. The sample has about 690,000 distinct CDR3 sequences; around 38% are singletons. Material for sequencing was blood. All receptors come from an older man in good health.

The genes are TRBV10-3 and TRBJ1-2, with D possibly TRBD1 on 5 matching bases. The germline gives CDR1 ENHRY, CDR2 SYGVKD. The CDR3 sequence is 14 residues long. V dropped 6 bases and J dropped 3 bases, with 14 bases sitting between them. The DNA of the CDR3 is TGTGCCATCAGGAGAGGGACGGAAGACTATGGCTACACCTTC. This sequence encodes CAIRRGTEDYGYTF.

This clonotype has only a few counts. This rearrangement joins TRBV10-1 to TRBJ2-3; 7 nucleotides align to TRBD1. The ends lost 6 bases at V and 1 base at J; junction bases unmatched: 10. The CDR3 totals 16 residues. Germline V gene sequence: CDR1 WNHNN, CDR2 SYGVQD (reference sequence). CDR3 sequence: CASSLEQGFGTDTQYF. The CDR3 nucleotides read TGCGCCAGCAGCTTAGAACAGGGGTTTGGCACAGATACGCAGTATTTT.

Concerning this clonotype itself: Being one base from a much bigger clone, this may be a read error. The chain uses TRBV4-3 and TRBJ2-5, with D unclear. Germline CDR1 and CDR2: LGHNA and YSLEER. The V and J ends lost 1 base and 1 base respectively, with 13 bases between them. This CDR3 comprises 16 residues. The DNA of the CDR3 is TGCGCCAGCAGCCAAGCGTCTGCGGCAAGCCAAGAGACCCAGTACTTC. Protein product: CASSQASAASQETQYF.

Only one count was recorded for this clonotype. The gene calls are TRBV3-1 and TRBJ2-5; D might be TRBD1 (5 bases). Germline-derived CDR1 and CDR2 are LGHDT and YNNKEL (reference sequence). The CDR3 covers 15 residues. V dropped 2 bases and J dropped 1 base, with 11 bases sitting between them. CDR3 sequence: CASSQHQGFQETQYF. In nucleotides, the CDR3 is TGTGCCAGCAGCCAACACCAGGGTTTCCAAGAGACCCAGTACTTC.

The V call is TRBV9, the J call TRBJ1-1, with 7 bases lining up with TRBD1. The CDR3 length is 15 residues. Trimming removed 0 bases from V and 3 bases from J; junction bases left unmatched: 5. Germline CDR1 reads SGDLS; CDR2 reads YYNGEE. The CDR3 protein is CASSVGGQQDTEAFF. The CDR3 DNA is TGTGCCAGCAGCGTAGGGGGACAGCAGGACACTGAAGCTTTCTTT.

This clonotype was detected only a few times. The chain is built from TRBV3-1 and TRBJ2-1; the D is unclear. The V end lost 1 base, the J end lost 4 bases, and 8 bases lay between the germline ends. The germline V gene encodes CDR1 LGHDT and CDR2 YNNKEL (reference sequence). The CDR3 is 14 amino acids. In DNA, the CDR3 is TGTGCCAGCAGCCAAGCGGGCACGTACAATGAGCAGTTCTTC. Its translation is CASSQAGTYNEQFF.

The chain links TRBV20-1 to TRBJ1-4; D perhaps matches TRBD1 (6 bases). The CDR3 runs 13 residues. Germline CDR1 DFQATT, CDR2 SNEGSKA (reference sequence). The V and J ends lost 0 bases and 7 bases respectively, with 9 bases between them. The DNA of the CDR3 is TGCAGTGCTAGAGAGGCAGGGGTTGAAAAACTGTTTTTT. Translating gives CSAREAGVEKLFF.

About this clonotype: A much larger clone differs from this one at a single base, so this may be a read error. This chain connects TRBV5-1 to TRBJ2-7; 8 nucleotides line up with TRBD1. With V trimmed by 0 bases and J by 4 bases, 6 bases remained unmatched. The germline V gene encodes CDR1 SGHRS and CDR2 YFSETQ. This CDR3 contains 15 residues. CDR3: CASSLATGGTYEQYF. CDR3 DNA sequence: TGCGCCAGCAGCTTGGCCACAGGGGGTACTTACGAGCAGTACTTC.

A few counts support this clonotype. CDR3 in amino acids: CASSKESAWDRTVNSPLHF. The CDR3 bases are TGTGCCAGCAGCAAAGAGTCGGCGTGGGACAGGACTGTAAATTCACCCCTCCACTTT. The genes are TRBV21-1 and TRBJ1-6; the D call TRBD1 from the table was never checked on the DNA. TRBV21-1 is tagged as a pseudogene. The CDR3 is 19 residues long.

This clonotype showed up just once. The gene calls are TRBV6-2 or TRBV6-3 and TRBJ1-1, with 7 bases fitting TRBD1. Trimming at V came to 6 bases and at J to 2 bases, leaving 6 bases not matched to a gene. The CDR3 is 14 amino acids. CDR1 and CDR2 from the germline V gene are MNHEY and SVGEGT. The CDR3 nucleotides are TGTGCCAGCAGAGCCGGACAGGTAAACACTGAAGCTTTCTTT. The encoded protein is CASRAGQVNTEAFF.

This clonotype showed up just once. The chain links TRBV25-1 to TRBJ1-4; D call uncertain. Germline loops: CDR1 MGHDK, CDR2 SYGVNS. The CDR3 has 15 residues. V was trimmed by 7 bases and J by 7 bases, leaving 19 bases between them. This chain's CDR3 is CASNRWKALVEKLFF. The CDR3, as DNA: TGTGCCAGCAACCGGTGGAAGGCTTTAGTTGAAAAACTGTTTTTT.

The chain joins TRBV4-2 to TRBJ2-1, with 11 bases fitting TRBD2. Germline V gives CDR1 LGHNA, CDR2 YNFKEQ. V lost 0 bases to trimming and J lost 0 bases; unmatched junction nucleotides: 10. This CDR3 is 20 amino acids long. CDR3 loop: CASSQEGPSGRTSSYNEQFF. The CDR3, as DNA: TGTGCCAGCAGCCAAGAGGGACCTAGCGGGAGGACTAGCTCCTACAATGAGCAGTTCTTC.

The chain employs TRBV18 and TRBJ1-6; a possible D gene is TRBD1 (6 bases). Germline lookup yields CDR1 KGHSH and CDR2 LQKENI. The CDR3 is 15 amino acids. The germline V and J ends were trimmed by 2 bases and 6 bases, with 11 bases remaining between them. DNA for the CDR3: TGTGCCAGCTCACCAACAGGGAGAGCTAATTCACCCCTCCACTTT. It yields the protein CASSPTGRANSPLHF.

V is TRBV7-2 and J is TRBJ2-1; 7 bases agree with TRBD1. The V gene end was trimmed by 5 bases and the J gene end by 0 bases; junction bases not matched to a gene: 7. The CDR3 totals 16 residues. Germline CDR1 and CDR2: SGHTA and FQGNSA. The CDR3 nucleotides are TGTGCCAGCAGCCAACAGGGGCCCCGCTCCTACAATGAGCAGTTCTTC. Translation gives CASSQQGPRSYNEQFF.

The sample holds many counts of this clonotype. CDR3 loop: CASSLVGRSSYEQYF. CDR3 in DNA: TGCGCCAGCAGCTTGGTTGGACGAAGCTCCTACGAGCAGTACTTC. The chain is built from TRBV5-1 and TRBJ2-7; D call uncertain. Between the trimmed V and J ends, which lost 0 bases and 0 bases, there was a span of 10 bases. This CDR3 comprises 15 residues. Germline loops: CDR1 SGHRS, CDR2 YFSETQ. The variable domain in full, with the rest retrieved from reference TRBV5-1 and TRBJ2-7, is KAGVTQTPRYLIKTRGQQVTLSCSPISGHRSVSWYQQTPGQGLQFLFEYFSETQRNKGNFPGRFSGRQFSNSRSEMNVSTLELGDSALYLCASSLVGRSSYEQYFGPGTRLTVT.

This clonotype was detected many times. The J gene is TRBJ2-6, the V gene TRBV6-2 or TRBV6-3; 8 positions agree with TRBD2. The CDR3 extends over 18 amino acids. Trimming cost V 5 bases and J 0 bases; bases outside gene matches: 9. Germline assignment: CDR1 MNHEY and CDR2 SVGEGT. The CDR3 spells CASSTGLVKNSGANVLTF. Here the CDR3 DNA reads TGTGCCAGCAGTACGGGACTAGTGAAGAACTCTGGGGCCAACGTCCTGACTTTC.

V gene TRBV5-1 combines with J gene TRBJ1-4; the D gene is possibly TRBD1 (6 bases). V was clipped by 3 bases and J by 5 bases, with 8 bases between them. Germline-derived CDR1 and CDR2 are SGHRS and YFSETQ. This CDR3 has 13 residues. CDR3 amino acids: CASSYQGNEKLFF. The DNA for the CDR3 is TGCGCCAGCAGCTACCAGGGGAATGAAAAACTGTTTTTT.

The chain is built from TRBV20-1 and TRBJ2-5, with a weak D call TRBD1 (6 bases). Trimming removed 6 bases from V and 4 bases from J, with 18 bases in between. Germline-derived CDR1 and CDR2 are DFQATT and SNEGSKA (reference sequence). The CDR3 runs 14 residues. The CDR3 DNA reads TGCAGTGCCAAACTGGGCAGGGGATCAGAGACCCAGTACTTC. It encodes CSAKLGRGSETQYF.

This clonotype appeared many times. The V call is TRBV20-1, the J call TRBJ2-3; 10 positions match TRBD2. This CDR3 region has 15 residues. CDR1 DFQATT and CDR2 SNEGSKA come from the germline V gene (reference sequence). The V and J ends lost 1 base and 4 bases, in that order; junction bases with no gene match: 5. DNA for the CDR3: TGCAGTGCTAGAGGGGCTAGCGGGAGCTCAGATACGCAGTATTTT. Its protein product is CSARGASGSSDTQYF.

The gene calls are TRBV5-1 and TRBJ2-7, with D unclear. V lost 1 base and J lost 5, with 10 bases in between. The length of the CDR3 is 13 residues. In germline, CDR1 is SGHRS, CDR2 YFSETQ. This CDR3 reads CASSLSSLNEQYF. The DNA of the CDR3 is TGCGCCAGCAGCTTGAGCAGCCTCAACGAGCAGTACTTC.

This clonotype was observed a few times. The V call is TRBV24-1, the J call TRBJ1-1; D is ambiguous. CDR3 size: 13 residues. Germline CDR1 reads KGHDR; CDR2 reads SFDVKD. V was clipped by 4 bases and J by 5 bases, with 10 bases between them. In nucleotides, the CDR3 is TGTGCCACCAGTGAACGATCAAAGACTGAAGCTTTCTTT. Its translation is CATSERSKTEAFF.

The chain carries TRBV20-1 and TRBJ1-5; D is undetermined. Germline CDR1 reads DFQATT; CDR2 reads SNEGSKA (reference sequence). V dropped 3 bases and J dropped 6 bases, with 12 bases sitting between them. The CDR3 runs 13 residues. The CDR3 sequence: CSARQDATQPQHF. Written as DNA, the CDR3 is TGCAGTGCTAGGCAGGACGCAACTCAGCCCCAGCATTTT.

The chain links TRBV30 to TRBJ1-4; no firm D call. There are 11 residues in the CDR3. Trimming left V 2 bases short and J 7 bases short, with 5 bases between. Germline V gene data show CDR1 as GTSNPN and CDR2 as SVGIG (reference sequence). This chain's CDR3 is CAWSTLEKLFF. The DNA for the CDR3 is TGTGCCTGGAGTACGCTTGAAAAACTGTTTTTT.